This record concerns one T cell receptor beta chain sequence. Its antigen specificity is not known. No quality values exist for individual bases; no much larger clone is one base distant. This sample is part of a study of shared T cell receptors in the human thymus (dated by TCRdb to the early 2020s). Looking at the study overall: The study examined how the human thymus generates shared, self-reactive T-cell receptor alpha chains.

Via the germline V gene, CDR1 is LGHNA and CDR2 YSLEER. Taken from cysteine to phenylalanine, the CDR3 has 15 residues. The only DNA kept is the CDR3, 45 bases in frame from the first base. Trimming costs V 4 bases and J 3 bases, and their ends lie 15 bases apart. Library creation used the immunoSEQ multiplex PCR assay. Drawn from immuneACCESS, this table holds only the in-frame rearrangements with V and J called that TCRdb kept. Clones are partly lost; checked studies trace under half to an unresolved V gene and leave the rest unexplained. For this sample there are hundreds of thousands of clones; 70% to 90% appear just once. Together, the top ten hold more than 0.009% of the sample. These sequences were also reported in another study, on human thymus T cells. The second publication reports: In Finland, the donors were immunologically healthy infants who were having open corrective cardiac surgery for congenital heart defects. The thymus tissue came from surgical resects taken out during corrective cardiac surgery. Both the thymic and the peripheral blood repertoires appeared to show biased V and J gene segment usage. The related research reported highly overlapping thymic TCR repertoires among unrelated individuals. The study characterized TCR alpha and beta repertoires from under 10 infant thymus samples and a few related peripheral blood samples. Donor ages ranging from roughly 6 to 244 days were recorded, and several male and two female infants were included in the cohort. Thymocytes were freed from the tissue by mechanical means and kept at -70 degrees C as pellets of roughly 9-30 million cells. Genomic DNA was extracted from frozen cell pellets with a QIAsymphony instrument. TCRB and TCRAD loci were amplified from a standardized quantity of quality-controlled genomic DNA using the immunoSEQ multiplex PCR assay. Amplicons spanned the V(D)J region at a length sufficient to cover the CDR3 and identify V and J genes. Amplicon sequencing was performed on an Illumina platform through the commercial immunoSEQ service. Primer bias and sequencing errors were corrected as previously described, and TCRAD and TCRB were defined on the basis of the IMGT database. Analysis of the repertoires was done with immunoSEQ Analyzer 3.0 and VDJTools and included basic statistics, V/J segment usage, diversity estimates, rarefaction and pairwise overlap. Chao1, ChaoE, Efron-Thisted, Shannon and inverse Simpson indices were used to estimate diversity, which was also estimated on datasets down-sampled to the smallest sample. Repertoire overlap was determined by strict matching of CDR3 nucleotide sequence, V gene and J gene, and Jaccard-based multidimensional scaling clustering was applied. On average, roughly 800,000 unique TCRB clonotypes were obtained from thymus samples, compared with around 78,000 from blood samples.

In this chain, TRBV4-3 is recombined with TRBJ1-1; a weak D assignment points to TRBD1 (6 bases agree). The sample consisted of thymocytes. The receptor was isolated from a boy younger than two with a congenital heart defect. Donor details come from another sample of the same person, matched by shared clones. The DNA sequence is given as TGCGCCAGCAGCCTGAACAGGGTGATGGACACTGAAGCTTTCTTT. This sequence encodes CASSLNRVMDTEAFF.